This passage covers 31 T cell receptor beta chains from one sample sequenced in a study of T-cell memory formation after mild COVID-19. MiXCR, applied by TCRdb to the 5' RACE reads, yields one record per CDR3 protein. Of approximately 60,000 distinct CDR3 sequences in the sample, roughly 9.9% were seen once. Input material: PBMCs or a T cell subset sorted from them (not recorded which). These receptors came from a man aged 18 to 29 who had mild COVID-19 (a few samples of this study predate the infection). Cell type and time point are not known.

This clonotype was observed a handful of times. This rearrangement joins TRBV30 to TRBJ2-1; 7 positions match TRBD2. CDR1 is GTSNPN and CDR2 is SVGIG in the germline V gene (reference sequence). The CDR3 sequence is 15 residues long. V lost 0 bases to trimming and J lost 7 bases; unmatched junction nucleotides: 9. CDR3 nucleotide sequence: TGTGCCTGGAGTGTCCCTAGCGGACTGGGGAATGAGCAGTTCTTC. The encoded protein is CAWSVPSGLGNEQFF.

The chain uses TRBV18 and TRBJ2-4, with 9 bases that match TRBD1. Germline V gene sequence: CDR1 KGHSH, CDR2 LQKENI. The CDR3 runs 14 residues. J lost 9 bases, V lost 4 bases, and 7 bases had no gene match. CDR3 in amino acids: CASSRNRGRGIQYF. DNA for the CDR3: TGTGCCAGCTCACGTAACAGGGGGCGCGGCATTCAGTACTTC.

The chain's CDR3 is CASVRTGERNEQFF. In DNA, the CDR3 is TGTGCCAGTGTCCGGACAGGGGAAAGGAATGAGCAGTTCTTC. The J gene is TRBJ2-1, the V gene TRBV19; 9 bases agree with TRBD1. The junction had 9 bases not matched to a gene; V was cut back by 8 bases and J by 7 bases. Germline-derived CDR1 and CDR2 are LNHDA and SQIVND (reference sequence). The CDR3 extends over 14 amino acids.

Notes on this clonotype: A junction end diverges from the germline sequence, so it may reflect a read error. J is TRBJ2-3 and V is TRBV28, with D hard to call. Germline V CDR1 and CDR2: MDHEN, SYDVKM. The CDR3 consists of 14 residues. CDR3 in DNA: TGTGCCAGCAGTTTTCTTTCGGGCACAGATATGCAGTATTTT. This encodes CASSFLSGTDMQYF.

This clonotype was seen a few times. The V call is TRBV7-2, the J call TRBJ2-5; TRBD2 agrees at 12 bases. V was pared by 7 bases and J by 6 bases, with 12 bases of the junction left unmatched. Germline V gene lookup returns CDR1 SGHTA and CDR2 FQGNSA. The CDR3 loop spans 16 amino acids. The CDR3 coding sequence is TGTGCCAGCACTTTAGAGGCTAGCGGGGGGGCAAAGACCCAGTACTTC. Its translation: CASTLEASGGAKTQYF.

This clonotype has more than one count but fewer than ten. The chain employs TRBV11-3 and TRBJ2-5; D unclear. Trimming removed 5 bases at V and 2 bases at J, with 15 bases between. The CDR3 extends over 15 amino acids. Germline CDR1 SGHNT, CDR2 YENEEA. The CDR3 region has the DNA TGTGCCAGCAGCGTCTGGGCAATGTTACAAGAGACCCAGTACTTC. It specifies CASSVWAMLQETQYF.

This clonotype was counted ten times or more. CDR3 DNA sequence: TGTGCCAGCAGTTTAGAACAGGGCTACAATGAGCAGTTCTTC. Translation: CASSLEQGYNEQFF. The chain joins TRBV12-3 or TRBV12-4 to TRBJ2-1, with D perhaps TRBD1 (6 bases). CDR3 length: 14 residues. Trimming left V 1 base short and J 3 bases short, with 7 bases between.

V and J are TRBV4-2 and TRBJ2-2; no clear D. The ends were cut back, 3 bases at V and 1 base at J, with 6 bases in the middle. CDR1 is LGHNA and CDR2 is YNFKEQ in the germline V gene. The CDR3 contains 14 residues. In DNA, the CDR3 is TGTGCCAGCAGCCAGGACCAGAACACCGGGGAGCTGTTTTTT. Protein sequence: CASSQDQNTGELFF.

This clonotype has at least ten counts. CDR3 in amino acids: CASAMPGQGTDTQYF. CDR3 nucleotides: TGTGCTAGTGCCATGCCCGGACAGGGGACAGATACGCAGTATTTT. V is TRBV12-5 and J is TRBJ2-3; TRBD1 matches 9 bases. Losses at the gene ends were 7 bases for V and 3 bases for J; bases not matched to a gene: 8. Germline CDR1 is LGHNT and CDR2 is FRNRAP. The length of the CDR3 is 15 residues.

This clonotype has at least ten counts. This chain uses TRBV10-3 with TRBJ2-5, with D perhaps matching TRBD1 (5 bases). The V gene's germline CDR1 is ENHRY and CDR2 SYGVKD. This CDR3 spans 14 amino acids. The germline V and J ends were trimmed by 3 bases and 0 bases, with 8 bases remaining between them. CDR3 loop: CAISDRVYQETQYF. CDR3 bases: TGTGCCATCAGTGACAGGGTGTACCAAGAGACCCAGTACTTC.

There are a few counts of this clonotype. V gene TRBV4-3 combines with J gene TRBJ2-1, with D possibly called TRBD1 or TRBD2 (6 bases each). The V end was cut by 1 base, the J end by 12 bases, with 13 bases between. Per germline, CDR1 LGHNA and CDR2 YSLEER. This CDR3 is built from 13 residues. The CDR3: CASSQGAGGGQFF. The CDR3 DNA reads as TGCGCCAGCAGCCAAGGGGCCGGAGGGGGGCAGTTCTTC.

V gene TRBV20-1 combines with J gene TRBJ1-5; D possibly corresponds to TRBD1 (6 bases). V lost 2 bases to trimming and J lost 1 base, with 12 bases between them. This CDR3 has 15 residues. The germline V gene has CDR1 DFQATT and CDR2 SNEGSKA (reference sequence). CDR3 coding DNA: TGCAGTGCTAGACATATAACAGGGAGCAATCAGCCCCAGCATTTT. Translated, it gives CSARHITGSNQPQHF.

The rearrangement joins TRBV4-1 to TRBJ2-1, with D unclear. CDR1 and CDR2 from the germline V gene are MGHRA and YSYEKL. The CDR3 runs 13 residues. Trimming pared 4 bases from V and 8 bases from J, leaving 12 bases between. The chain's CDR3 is CASSPLNLDEQFF. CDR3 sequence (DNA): TGCGCCAGCAGCCCCCTGAACCTCGATGAGCAGTTCTTC.

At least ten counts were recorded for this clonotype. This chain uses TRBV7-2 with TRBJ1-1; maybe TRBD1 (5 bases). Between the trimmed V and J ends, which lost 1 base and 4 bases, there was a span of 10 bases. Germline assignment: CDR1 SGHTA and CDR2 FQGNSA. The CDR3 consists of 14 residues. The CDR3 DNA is TGTGCCAGCAGCTTAGGGGGCCTATTCACTGAAGCTTTCTTT. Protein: CASSLGGLFTEAFF.

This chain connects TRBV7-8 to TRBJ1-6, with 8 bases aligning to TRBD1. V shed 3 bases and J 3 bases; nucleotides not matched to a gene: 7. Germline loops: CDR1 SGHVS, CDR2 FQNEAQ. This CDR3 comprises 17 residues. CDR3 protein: CASSLRTGRNYNSPLHF. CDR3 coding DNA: TGTGCCAGCAGCTTGAGGACAGGGCGCAACTATAATTCACCCCTCCACTTT. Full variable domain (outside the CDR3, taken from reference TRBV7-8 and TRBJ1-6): GAGVSQSPRYKVAKRGQDVALRCDPISGHVSLFWYQQALGQGPEFLTYFQNEAQLDKSGLPSDRFFAERPEGSVSTLKIQRTQQEDSAVYLCASSLRTGRNYNSPLHFGNGTRLTVT.

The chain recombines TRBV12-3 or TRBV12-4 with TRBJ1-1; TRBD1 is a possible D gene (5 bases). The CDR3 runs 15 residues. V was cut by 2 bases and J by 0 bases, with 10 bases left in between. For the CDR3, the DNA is TGTGCCAGCAGTTTACAGGGAGGGTTGAACACTGAAGCTTTCTTT. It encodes CASSLQGGLNTEAFF.

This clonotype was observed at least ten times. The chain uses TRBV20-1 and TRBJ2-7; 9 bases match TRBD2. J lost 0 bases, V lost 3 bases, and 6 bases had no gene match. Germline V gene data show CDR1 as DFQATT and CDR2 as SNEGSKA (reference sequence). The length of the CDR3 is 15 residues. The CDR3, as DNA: TGCAGTGCTAGTTCTCTAGCGGGGAGCTCCTACGAGCAGTACGTC. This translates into CSASSLAGSSYEQYV.

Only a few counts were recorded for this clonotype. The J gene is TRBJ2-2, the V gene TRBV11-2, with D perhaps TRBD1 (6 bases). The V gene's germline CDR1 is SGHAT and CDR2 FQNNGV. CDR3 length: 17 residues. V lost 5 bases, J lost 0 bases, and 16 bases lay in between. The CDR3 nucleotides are TGTGCCAGCAGCACCCCACCGGGACAAGCGAACACCGGGGAGCTGTTTTTT. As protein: CASSTPPGQANTGELFF.

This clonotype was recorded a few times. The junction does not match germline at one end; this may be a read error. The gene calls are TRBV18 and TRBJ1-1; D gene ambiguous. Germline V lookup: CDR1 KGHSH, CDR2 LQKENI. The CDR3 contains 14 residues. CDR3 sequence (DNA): TGTGCCAGTTCACCCTCCTCGACGGGCACTGAAGCTTTCTTT. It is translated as CASSPSSTGTEAFF.

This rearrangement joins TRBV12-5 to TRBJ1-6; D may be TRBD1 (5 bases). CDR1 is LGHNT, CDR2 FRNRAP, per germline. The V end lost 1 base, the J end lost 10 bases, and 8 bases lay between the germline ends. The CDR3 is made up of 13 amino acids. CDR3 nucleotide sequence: TGTGCTAGTGGTTTGGGGGGGTACTCACCCCTCCACTTT. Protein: CASGLGGYSPLHF.

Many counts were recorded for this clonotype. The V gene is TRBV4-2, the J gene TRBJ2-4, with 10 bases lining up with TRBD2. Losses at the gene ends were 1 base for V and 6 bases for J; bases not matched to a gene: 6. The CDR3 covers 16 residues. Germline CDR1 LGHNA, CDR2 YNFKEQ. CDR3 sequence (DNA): TGTGCCAGCAGCCAAGGGGCTAGCGGGGGAGGAAACATTCAGTACTTC. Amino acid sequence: CASSQGASGGGNIQYF.

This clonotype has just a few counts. Here the CDR3 reads CASSLGAGDSPLHF. As DNA, the CDR3 is TGCGCCAGCAGCCTGGGGGCAGGAGACTCACCCCTCCACTTT. The chain couples TRBV5-1 to TRBJ1-6; TRBD1 might be the D (6 bases). Germline CDR1 is SGHRS and CDR2 is YFSETQ. The CDR3 contains 14 residues. V dropped 4 bases and J dropped 10 bases, with 15 bases sitting between them.

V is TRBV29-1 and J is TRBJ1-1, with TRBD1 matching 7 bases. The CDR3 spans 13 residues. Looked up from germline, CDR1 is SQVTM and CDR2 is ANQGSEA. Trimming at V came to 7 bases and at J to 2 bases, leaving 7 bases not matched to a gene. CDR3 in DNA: TGCAGCGCAGGGGGACAGATAAACACTGAAGCTTTCTTT. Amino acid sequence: CSAGGQINTEAFF. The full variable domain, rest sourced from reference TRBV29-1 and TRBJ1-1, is SAVISQKPSRDICQRGTSLTIQCQVDSQVTMMFWYRQQPGQSLTLIATANQGSEATYESGFVIDKFPISRPNLTFSTLTVSNMSPEDSSIYLCSAGGQINTEAFFGQGTRLTVV.

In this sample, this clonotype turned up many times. The CDR3 region is CASSSGPSGEQFF. CDR3 in DNA: TGCGCCAGCAGCTCCGGCCCTTCGGGAGAGCAGTTCTTC. The V and J genes are TRBV5-1 and TRBJ2-1, with D maybe TRBD2 (5 bases). This CDR3 has 13 amino acids. The germline V gene encodes CDR1 SGHRS and CDR2 YFSETQ. The V and J ends lost 3 bases and 10 bases respectively, with 14 bases between them.

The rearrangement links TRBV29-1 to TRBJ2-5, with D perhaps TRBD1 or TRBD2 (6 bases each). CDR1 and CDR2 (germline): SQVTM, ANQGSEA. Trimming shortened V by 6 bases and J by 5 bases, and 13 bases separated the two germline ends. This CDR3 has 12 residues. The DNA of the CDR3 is TGCAGCGTGGGCCCGGGGGCCGAGACCCAGTACTTC. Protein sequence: CSVGPGAETQYF.

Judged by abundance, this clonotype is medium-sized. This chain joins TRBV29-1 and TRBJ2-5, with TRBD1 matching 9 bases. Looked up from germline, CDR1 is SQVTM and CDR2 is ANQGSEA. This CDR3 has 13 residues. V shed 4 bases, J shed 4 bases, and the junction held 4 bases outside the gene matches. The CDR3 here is CSVAGTGSETQYF. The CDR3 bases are TGCAGCGTTGCGGGGACAGGGTCAGAGACCCAGTACTTC.

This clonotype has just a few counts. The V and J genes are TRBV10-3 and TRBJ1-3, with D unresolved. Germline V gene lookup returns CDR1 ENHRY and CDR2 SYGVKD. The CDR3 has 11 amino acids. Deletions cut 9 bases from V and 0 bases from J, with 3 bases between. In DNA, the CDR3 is TGTGCCATGGGCTCTGGAAACACCATATATTTT. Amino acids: CAMGSGNTIYF.

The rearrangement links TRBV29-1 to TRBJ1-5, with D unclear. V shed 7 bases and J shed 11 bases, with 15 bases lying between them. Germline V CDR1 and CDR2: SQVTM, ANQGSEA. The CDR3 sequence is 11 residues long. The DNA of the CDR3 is TGCAGCGGCCTTCGAGGGCCGACCCAGCATTTT. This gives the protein CSGLRGPTQHF.

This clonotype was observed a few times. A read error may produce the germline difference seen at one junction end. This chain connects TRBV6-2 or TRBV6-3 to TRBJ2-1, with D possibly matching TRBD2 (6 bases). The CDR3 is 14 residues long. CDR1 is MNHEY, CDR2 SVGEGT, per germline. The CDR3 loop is CASSRPINLAIPSF. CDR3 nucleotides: TGTGCCAGCAGCCGGCCTATAAATCTAGCGATTCCCAGCTTC.

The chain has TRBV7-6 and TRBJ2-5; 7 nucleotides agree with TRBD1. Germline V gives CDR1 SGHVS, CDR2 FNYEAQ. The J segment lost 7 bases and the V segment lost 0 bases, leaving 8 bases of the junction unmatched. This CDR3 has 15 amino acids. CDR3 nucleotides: TGTGCCAGCAGCTTAGCGAGAGGGGGCGCGGGGACCCAGTACTTC. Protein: CASSLARGGAGTQYF.

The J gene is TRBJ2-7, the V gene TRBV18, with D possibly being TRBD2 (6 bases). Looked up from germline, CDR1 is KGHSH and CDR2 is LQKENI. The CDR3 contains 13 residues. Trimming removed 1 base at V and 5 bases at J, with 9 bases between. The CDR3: CASSPRGGDEQYV. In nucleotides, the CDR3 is TGTGCCAGCTCACCACGAGGAGGGGACGAGCAGTACGTC.